This is a list of T cell receptor beta chains from one sample in a study of shared T cell receptors in the human thymus. TCRdb's copy holds only in-frame clones and misses some; the assay was immunoSEQ multiplex PCR. The repertoire holds 640,000 or so clones, with more than 75% as singletons. These data were also filed under a second study, of human thymus T cells.

Input material: thymocytes. The receptor set was obtained from a boy younger than two with a congenital heart defect. The conserved cysteine and the conserved F or W are not part of the CDR3 here. Clone size, where shown, is once, few, many, or a class for clones that have expanded.

>TRBJ2-2|.|TRBV4-3|16
ASSRLGRRPRGAGELF
>TRBJ1-2|.|TRBV6-5|11
ASTPAAFGGYT
>TRBJ2-7|.|TRBV19|11
ASSNGLVWEQY
>TRBJ2-7|.|TRBV15|13
ATSREGRGPYEQY
>TRBJ1-6|.|TRBV28|14
ASRAYRRQKDSPLH
>TRBJ2-7|.|TRBV29-1|14
SVEEPTIQGNYEQY
>TRBJ1-1|.|TRBV2|12
ASSEGRGNTEAF
>TRBJ2-4|.|TRBV4-3|18
ASSQEFRGLTLTAKNIQY
>TRBJ2-3|.|TRBV11-2|13
ASRLAGGPSDTQY
>TRBJ2-7|once|TRBV5-1|15
ASSLVFHPIRTYEQY
>TRBJ1-1|.|TRBV7-2|10
ASSHTHTEAF